This T cell receptor (beta chain) was retrieved from a study of blood T cell repertoires in COVID-19. Study-level background: Donors in the United States, Italy and Spain gave samples during acute or convalescent COVID-19.

As originally analysed: Estimation of nucleated cell counts was performed using reference gene primer amplification. Profiled with immunoSEQ multiplex PCR; TCRdb holds only in-frame clones, not every one. That table furnishes V, J and clone size, whereas the DNA furnished D and trimming. Of approximately 85,000 clones in the sample, approximately 92% are singletons; the top ten hold under 7.5%. Germline trimming cut 0 bases from V and 15 bases from J; bases unmatched to any gene: 6. Germline V CDR1 and CDR2: KGHSH, LQKENI. This CDR3 has 14 amino acids. The sample taken for sequencing was peripheral blood. This chain links TRBV18 with TRBJ2-1, with 12 bases that match TRBD2. The sequence was collected from a woman aged 60-70 years with active COVID-19. In DNA, the CDR3 is TGTGCCAGCTCACCACCGGCTAGCGGGAGGGTTACGTTCTTC. Translating gives CASSPPASGRVTFF.